One and the same sample provided the 5 T cell receptor beta chains below, sequenced in a study of beta chain features in type 1 diabetes. The whole isolated RNA underwent reverse transcription, so sequencing captured expressed TCRB transcripts. The method was immunoSEQ multiplex PCR; TCRdb's version includes in-frame clones alone and lacks a portion of them. Of under 900,000 clones in the sample, 15% to 20% were seen once. Sequencing was carried out using naive CD4+ T cells from blood. All receptors come from a young woman in good health.

This sequence joins TRBV7-2 and TRBJ2-2, with 7 bases lining up with TRBD2. Trimming cost V 3 bases and J 7 bases; bases outside gene matches: 5. Per germline, CDR1 SGHTA and CDR2 FQGNSA. There are 14 residues in the CDR3. The CDR3 reads CASSFYGLGGELFF. The DNA for the CDR3 is TGTGCCAGCAGCTTCTACGGACTAGGCGGGGAGCTGTTTTTT.

A few counts support this clone. This chain connects TRBV4-2 to TRBJ1-2, with a possible D match to TRBD1 (5 bases). This CDR3 has 15 amino acids. V was cut by 1 base and J by 4 bases, with 13 bases left in between. The V gene's germline CDR1 is LGHNA and CDR2 YNFKEQ. The CDR3 DNA follows: TGTGCCAGCAGCCAAGGACAGCTCAATAGCTATGGCTACACCTTC. It yields the protein CASSQGQLNSYGYTF.

This chain connects TRBV11-2 to TRBJ2-6, with 7 positions matching TRBD1. Per the germline V gene, CDR1 is SGHAT and CDR2 is FQNNGV. V gave up 5 bases and J gave up 4 bases; unmatched junction bases: 14. The CDR3 consists of 18 residues. The CDR3 here is CASSRNRQGSTGANVLTF. The CDR3 nucleotides read TGTGCCAGCAGCCGAAACCGACAGGGTTCAACGGGGGCCAACGTCCTGACTTTC.

V and J are TRBV9 and TRBJ2-5; D remains ambiguous. Trimming cost V 0 bases and J 9 bases, with 9 bases left between them. The CDR3 is made up of 12 amino acids. Germline values: CDR1 SGDLS, CDR2 YYNGEE. The CDR3, as DNA: TGTGCCAGCAGCGTAGATGAGGTCTCCCAGTACTTC. Encoded protein: CASSVDEVSQYF.

V and J are TRBV5-1 and TRBJ2-2, with D uncertain. V shed 4 bases and J shed 3 bases, with 13 bases lying between them. The germline CDR1 and CDR2 sequences are SGHRS and YFSETQ. This CDR3 spans 15 amino acids. This chain's CDR3 is CASSDRASYTGELFF. In nucleotides, the CDR3 is TGCGCCAGCAGCGATCGCGCCTCCTACACCGGGGAGCTGTTTTTT.